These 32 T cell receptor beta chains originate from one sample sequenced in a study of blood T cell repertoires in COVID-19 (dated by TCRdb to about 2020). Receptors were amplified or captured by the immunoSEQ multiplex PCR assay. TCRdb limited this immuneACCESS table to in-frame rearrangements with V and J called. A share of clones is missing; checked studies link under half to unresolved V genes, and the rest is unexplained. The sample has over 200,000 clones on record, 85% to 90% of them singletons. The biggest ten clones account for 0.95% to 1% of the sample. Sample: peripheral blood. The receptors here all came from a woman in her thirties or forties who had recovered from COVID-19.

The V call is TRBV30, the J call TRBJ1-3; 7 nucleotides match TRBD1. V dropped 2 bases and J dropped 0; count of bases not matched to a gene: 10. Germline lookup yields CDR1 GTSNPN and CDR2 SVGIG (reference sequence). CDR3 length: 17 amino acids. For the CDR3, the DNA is TGTGCCTGGAGTCCGCCAGACAGGGCCCTCTCTGGAAACACCATATATTTT. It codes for CAWSPPDRALSGNTIYF.

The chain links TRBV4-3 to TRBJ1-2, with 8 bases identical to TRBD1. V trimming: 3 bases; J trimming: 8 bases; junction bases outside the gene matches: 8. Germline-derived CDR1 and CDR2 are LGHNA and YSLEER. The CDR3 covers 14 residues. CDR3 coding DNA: TGCGCCAGCAGCCACACTGGCAGGGGGCAAGGCTACACCTTC. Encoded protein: CASSHTGRGQGYTF.

The CDR3 nucleotides read TGCGCCAGCAGCCAAGATGGGCCAGTGGGCCCCTACGAGCAGTACTTC. Protein: CASSQDGPVGPYEQYF. This chain joins TRBV4-3 and TRBJ2-7; D is unclear. The germline V gene has CDR1 LGHNA and CDR2 YSLEER. CDR3 length equals 16 residues. Trimming pared 0 bases from V and 2 bases from J, leaving 14 bases between.

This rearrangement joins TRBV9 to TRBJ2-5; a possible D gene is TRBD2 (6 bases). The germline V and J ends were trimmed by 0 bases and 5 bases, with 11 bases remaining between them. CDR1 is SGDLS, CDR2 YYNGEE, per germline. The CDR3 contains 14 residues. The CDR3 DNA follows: TGTGCCAGCAGCGTAGCGGAGGGGAGGGAGACCCAGTACTTC. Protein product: CASSVAEGRETQYF.

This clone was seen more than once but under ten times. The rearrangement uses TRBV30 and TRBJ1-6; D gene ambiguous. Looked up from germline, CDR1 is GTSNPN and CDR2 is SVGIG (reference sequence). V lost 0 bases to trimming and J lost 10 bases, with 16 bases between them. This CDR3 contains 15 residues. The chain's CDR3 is CAWSVTARSSSPLHF. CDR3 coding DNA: TGTGCCTGGAGTGTGACGGCCAGGTCGAGCTCACCCCTCCACTTT. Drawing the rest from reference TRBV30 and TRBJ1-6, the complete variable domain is SQTIHQWPATLVQPVGSPLSLECTVEGTSNPNLYWYRQAAGRGLQLLFYSVGIGQISSEVPQNLSASRPQDRQFILSSKKLLLSDSGFYLCAWSVTARSSSPLHFGNGTRLTVT.

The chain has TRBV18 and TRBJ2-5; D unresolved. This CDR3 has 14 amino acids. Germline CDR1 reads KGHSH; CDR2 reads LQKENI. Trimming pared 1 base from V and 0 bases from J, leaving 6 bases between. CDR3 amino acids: CASSPLHNQETQYF. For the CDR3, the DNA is TGTGCCAGCTCACCACTACACAACCAAGAGACCCAGTACTTC.

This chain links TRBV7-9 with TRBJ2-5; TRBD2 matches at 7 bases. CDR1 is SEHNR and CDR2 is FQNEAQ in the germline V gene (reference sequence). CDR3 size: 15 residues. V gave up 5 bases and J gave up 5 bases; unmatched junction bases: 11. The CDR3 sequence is CASSDGEGMDETQYF. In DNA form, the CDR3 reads TGTGCCAGCAGCGACGGGGAGGGGATGGACGAGACCCAGTACTTC.

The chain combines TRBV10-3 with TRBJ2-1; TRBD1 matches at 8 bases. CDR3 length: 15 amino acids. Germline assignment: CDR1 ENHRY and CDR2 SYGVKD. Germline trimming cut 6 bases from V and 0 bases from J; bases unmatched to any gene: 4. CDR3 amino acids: CAISTGGSSYNEQFF. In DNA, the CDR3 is TGTGCCATCAGCACAGGGGGGAGCTCCTACAATGAGCAGTTCTTC.

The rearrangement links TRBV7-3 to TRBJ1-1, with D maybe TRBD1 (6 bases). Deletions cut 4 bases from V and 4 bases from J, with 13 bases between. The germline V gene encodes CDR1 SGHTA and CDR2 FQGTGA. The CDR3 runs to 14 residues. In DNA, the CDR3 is TGTGCCAGCAGCTCGGACAGTGGGTTCACTGAAGCTTTCTTT. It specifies CASSSDSGFTEAFF.

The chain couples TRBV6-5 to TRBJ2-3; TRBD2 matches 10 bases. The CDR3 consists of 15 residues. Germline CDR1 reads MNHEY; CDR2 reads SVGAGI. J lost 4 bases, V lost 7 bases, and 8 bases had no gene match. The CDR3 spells CASTPSGSPADTQYF. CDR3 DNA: TGTGCCAGCACCCCTAGCGGGAGTCCGGCAGATACGCAGTATTTT.

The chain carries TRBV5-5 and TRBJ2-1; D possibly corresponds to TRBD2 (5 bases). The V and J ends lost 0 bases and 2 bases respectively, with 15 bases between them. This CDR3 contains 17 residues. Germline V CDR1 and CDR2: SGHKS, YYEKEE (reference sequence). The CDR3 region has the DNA TGTGCCAGCAGCTTGGGACCGACTACCTCCCCCTACAATGAGCAGTTCTTC. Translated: CASSLGPTTSPYNEQFF.

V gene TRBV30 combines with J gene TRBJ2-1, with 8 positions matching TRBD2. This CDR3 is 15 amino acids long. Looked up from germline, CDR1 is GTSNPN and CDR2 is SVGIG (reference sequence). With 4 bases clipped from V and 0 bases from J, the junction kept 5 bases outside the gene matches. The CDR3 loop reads CAWNGGGSSYNEQFF. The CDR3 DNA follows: TGTGCCTGGAACGGGGGGGGGAGCTCCTACAATGAGCAGTTCTTC.

In DNA form, the CDR3 reads TGTGCCAGCAGCCACAGGGTCCCTGGGGCCAACGTCCTGACTTTC. Its protein product is CASSHRVPGANVLTF. The chain employs TRBV13 and TRBJ2-6; D perhaps matches TRBD1 (6 bases). This CDR3 has 15 amino acids. Germline assignment: CDR1 PRHDT and CDR2 FYEKMQ (reference sequence). The V end lost 5 bases, the J end lost 2 bases, and 10 bases lay between the germline ends.

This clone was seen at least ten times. CDR3 bases: TGTGCCAGTAGCCGGAATCAGGGACATTTGCGAAGTCAGCCCCAGCATTTT. Its protein is CASSRNQGHLRSQPQHF. V usage is TRBV19 and J usage is TRBJ1-5; possible D gene TRBD1, 6 bases. CDR1 LNHDA and CDR2 SQIVND come from the germline V gene (reference sequence). V was trimmed by 6 bases and J by 6 bases, leaving 24 bases between them. The CDR3 totals 17 residues.

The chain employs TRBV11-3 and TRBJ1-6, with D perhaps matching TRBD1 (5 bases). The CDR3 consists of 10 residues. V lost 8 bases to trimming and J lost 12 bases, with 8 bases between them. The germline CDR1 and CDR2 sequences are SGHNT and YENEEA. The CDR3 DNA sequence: TGTGCCAGCGGGGGGAGACCCCTCCACTTT. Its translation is CASGGRPLHF.

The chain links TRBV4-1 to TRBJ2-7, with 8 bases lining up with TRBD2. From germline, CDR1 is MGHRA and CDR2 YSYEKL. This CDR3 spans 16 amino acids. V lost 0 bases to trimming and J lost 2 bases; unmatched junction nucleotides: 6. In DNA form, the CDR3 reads TGCGCCAGCAGCCAAGATGGGCGGGAGGCTCCCTACGAGCAGTACGTC. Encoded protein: CASSQDGREAPYEQYV.

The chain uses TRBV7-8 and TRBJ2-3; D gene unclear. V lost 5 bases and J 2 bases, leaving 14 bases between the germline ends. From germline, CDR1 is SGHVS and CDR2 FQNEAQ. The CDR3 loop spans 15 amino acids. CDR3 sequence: CASSPFPSPTDTQYF. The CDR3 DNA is TGTGCCAGCAGCCCCTTCCCGTCCCCCACAGATACGCAGTATTTT.

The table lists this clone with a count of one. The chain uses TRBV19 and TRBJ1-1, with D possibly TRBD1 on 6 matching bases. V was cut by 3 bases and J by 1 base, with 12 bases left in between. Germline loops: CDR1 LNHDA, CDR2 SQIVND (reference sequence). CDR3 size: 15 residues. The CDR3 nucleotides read TGTGCCAGTAGTATTTGGGGGGGGCCGAACACTGAAGCTTTCTTT. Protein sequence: CASSIWGGPNTEAFF.

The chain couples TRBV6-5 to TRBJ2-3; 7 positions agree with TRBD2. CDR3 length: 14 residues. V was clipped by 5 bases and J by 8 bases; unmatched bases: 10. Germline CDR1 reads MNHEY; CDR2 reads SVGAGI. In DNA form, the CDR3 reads TGTGCCAGCAGTCGGGGCGACGGCGGGGGTACGCAGTATTTT. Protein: CASSRGDGGGTQYF.

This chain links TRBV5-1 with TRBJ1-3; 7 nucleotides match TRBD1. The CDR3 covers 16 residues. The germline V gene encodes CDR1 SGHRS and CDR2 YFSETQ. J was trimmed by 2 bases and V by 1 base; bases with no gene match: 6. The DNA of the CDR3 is TGCGCCAGCAGCTTGTCGACAGGGCCTCCTGGAAACACCATATATTTT. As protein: CASSLSTGPPGNTIYF.

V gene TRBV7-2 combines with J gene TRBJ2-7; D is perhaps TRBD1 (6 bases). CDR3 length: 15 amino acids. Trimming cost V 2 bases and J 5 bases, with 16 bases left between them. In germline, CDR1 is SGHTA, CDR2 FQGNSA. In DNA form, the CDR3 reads TGTGCCAGCAGCTTACTGGGCAGGGGTATCAACGAGCAGTACGTC. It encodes CASSLLGRGINEQYV.

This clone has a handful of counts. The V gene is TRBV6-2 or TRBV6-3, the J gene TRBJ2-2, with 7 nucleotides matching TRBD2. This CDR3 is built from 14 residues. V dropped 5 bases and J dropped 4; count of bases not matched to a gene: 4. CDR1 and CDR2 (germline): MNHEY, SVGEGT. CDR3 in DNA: TGTGCCAGCAGTAAAGCGGGGAGCACCGGGGAGCTGTTTTTT. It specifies CASSKAGSTGELFF.

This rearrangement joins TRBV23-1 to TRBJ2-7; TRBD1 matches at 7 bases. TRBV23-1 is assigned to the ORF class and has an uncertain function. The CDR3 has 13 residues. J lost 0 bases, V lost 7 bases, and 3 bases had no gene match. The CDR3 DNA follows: TGCGCCAGCAACTACAGGGGCTCCTACGAGCAGTACTTC. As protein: CASNYRGSYEQYF.

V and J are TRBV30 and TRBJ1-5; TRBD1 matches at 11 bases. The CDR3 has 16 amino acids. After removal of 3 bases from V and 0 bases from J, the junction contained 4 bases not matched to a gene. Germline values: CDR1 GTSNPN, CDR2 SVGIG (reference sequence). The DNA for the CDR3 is TGTGCCTGGAGGGGGACAGGGGGGGATAGCAATCAGCCCCAGCATTTT. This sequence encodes CAWRGTGGDSNQPQHF.

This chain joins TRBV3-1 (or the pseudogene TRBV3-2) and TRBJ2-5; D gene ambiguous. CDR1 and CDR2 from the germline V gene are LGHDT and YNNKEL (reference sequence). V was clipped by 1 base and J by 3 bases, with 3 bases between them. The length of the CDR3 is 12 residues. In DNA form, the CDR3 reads TGTGCCAGCAGCCAAGTTAAAGAGACCCAGTACTTC. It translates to CASSQVKETQYF.

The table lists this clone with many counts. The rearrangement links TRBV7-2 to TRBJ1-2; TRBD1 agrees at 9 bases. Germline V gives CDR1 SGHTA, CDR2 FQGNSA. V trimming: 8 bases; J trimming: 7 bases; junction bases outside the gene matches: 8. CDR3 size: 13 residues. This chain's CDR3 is CASSGTGTGGYTF. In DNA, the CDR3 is TGTGCCAGCTCGGGGACAGGGACAGGTGGCTACACCTTC.

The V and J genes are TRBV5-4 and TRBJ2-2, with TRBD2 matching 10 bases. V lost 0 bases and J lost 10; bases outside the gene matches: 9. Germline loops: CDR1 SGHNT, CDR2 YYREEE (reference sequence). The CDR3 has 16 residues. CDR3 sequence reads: CASSLAGASGRTELFF. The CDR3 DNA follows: TGTGCCAGCAGCTTGGCCGGGGCTAGCGGGAGAACGGAGCTGTTTTTT. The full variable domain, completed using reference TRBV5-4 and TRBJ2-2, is ETGVTQSPTHLIKTRGQQVTLRCSSQSGHNTVSWYQQALGQGPQFIFQYYREEENGRGNFPPRFSGLQFPNYSSELNVNALELDDSALYLCASSLAGASGRTELFFGEGSRLTVL.

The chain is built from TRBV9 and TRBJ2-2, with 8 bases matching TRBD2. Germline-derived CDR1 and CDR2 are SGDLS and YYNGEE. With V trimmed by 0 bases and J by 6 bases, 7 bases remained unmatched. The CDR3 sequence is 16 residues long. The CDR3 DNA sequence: TGTGCCAGCAGCGTAGCAAGCGGGAGCCCCCCCGGGGAGCTGTTTTTT. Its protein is CASSVASGSPPGELFF.

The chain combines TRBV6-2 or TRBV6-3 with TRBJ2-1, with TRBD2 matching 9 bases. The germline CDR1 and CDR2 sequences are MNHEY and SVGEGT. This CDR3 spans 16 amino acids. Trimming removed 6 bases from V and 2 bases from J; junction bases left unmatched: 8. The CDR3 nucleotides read TGTGCCAGCAGCCCCCTAGCGGGGTTGGCCTACAATGAGCAGTTCTTC. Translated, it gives CASSPLAGLAYNEQFF.

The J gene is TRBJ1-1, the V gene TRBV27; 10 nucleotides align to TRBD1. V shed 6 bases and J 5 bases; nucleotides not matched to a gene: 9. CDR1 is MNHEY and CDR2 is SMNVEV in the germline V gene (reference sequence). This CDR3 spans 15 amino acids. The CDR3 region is CASSPWTGGGTEAFF. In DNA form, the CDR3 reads TGTGCCAGCAGCCCCTGGACAGGGGGGGGTACTGAAGCTTTCTTT.

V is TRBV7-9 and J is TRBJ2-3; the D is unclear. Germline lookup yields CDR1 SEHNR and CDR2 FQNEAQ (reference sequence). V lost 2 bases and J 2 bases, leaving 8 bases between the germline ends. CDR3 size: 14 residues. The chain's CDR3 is CASSLWRSTDTQYF. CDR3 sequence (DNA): TGTGCCAGCAGCTTATGGCGGTCCACAGATACGCAGTATTTT.

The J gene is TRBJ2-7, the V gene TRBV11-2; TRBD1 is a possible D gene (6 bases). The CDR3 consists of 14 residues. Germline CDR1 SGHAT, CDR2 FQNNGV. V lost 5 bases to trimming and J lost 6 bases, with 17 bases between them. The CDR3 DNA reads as TGTGCCAGCAGCACCCCGAGGGGGTTCGGCGAGCAGTACTTC. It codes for CASSTPRGFGEQYF.